Each of the 25 T cell receptor beta chains below was sequenced from the same sample in a study of blood T cell repertoires in COVID-19. Profiled with immunoSEQ multiplex PCR; TCRdb holds only in-frame clones, not every one. The sample contains around 260,000 clones, about 85% of which appear only once. Source material: peripheral blood. The receptors come from a human donor in a cohort sampled during active COVID-19.

CDR3 nucleotide sequence: TGTGCCAGCAACTCGCTGGGGACAGGGGCTTCCGAGCAGTACTTC. It is translated as CASNSLGTGASEQYF. The chain uses TRBV27 and TRBJ2-7; TRBD1 matches at 10 bases. This CDR3 contains 15 residues. V trimming: 7 bases; J trimming: 6 bases; junction bases outside the gene matches: 12. Germline V gene sequence: CDR1 MNHEY, CDR2 SMNVEV (reference sequence).

The J gene is TRBJ2-2, the V gene TRBV5-4, with D possibly being TRBD2 (5 bases). V dropped 0 bases and J dropped 0 bases, with 6 bases sitting between them. CDR1 is SGHNT, CDR2 YYREEE, per germline (reference sequence). This CDR3 is 15 amino acids long. CDR3 coding DNA: TGTGCCAGCAGCTTGGCCGGGACGAACACCGGGGAGCTGTTTTTT. Amino acid sequence: CASSLAGTNTGELFF.

The rearrangement links TRBV6-2 or TRBV6-3 to TRBJ1-2, with 7 bases aligning to TRBD1. The V and J ends lost 0 bases and 6 bases, in that order; junction bases with no gene match: 13. Germline V gives CDR1 MNHEY, CDR2 SVGEGT. There are 17 residues in the CDR3. CDR3 sequence: CASSYSIGSDRFNGYTF. CDR3 bases: TGTGCCAGCAGTTACTCGATAGGCTCGGACAGGTTTAATGGCTACACCTTC.

V and J are TRBV7-3 and TRBJ2-3, with 8 bases lining up with TRBD1. CDR3 size: 11 residues. Unmatched junction bases numbered 4, after V lost 3 bases and J lost 14 bases. Germline CDR1 reads SGHTA; CDR2 reads FQGTGA. The CDR3 loop is CASSLGQVPYF. The DNA for the CDR3 is TGTGCCAGCAGCTTGGGACAGGTTCCGTATTTT.

The chain joins TRBV7-2 to TRBJ2-3; D call uncertain. The length of the CDR3 is 14 residues. Between the trimmed V and J ends, which lost 6 bases and 7 bases, there was a span of 17 bases. Germline V lookup: CDR1 SGHTA, CDR2 FQGNSA. The CDR3 is CASRPAGGGYTQYF. The CDR3 nucleotides are TGTGCCAGCAGACCCGCTGGCGGTGGCTATACGCAGTATTTT.

This chain connects TRBV28 to TRBJ1-2; perhaps TRBD1 as D (5 bases). Germline V gene sequence: CDR1 MDHEN, CDR2 SYDVKM. V dropped 3 bases and J dropped 4 bases, with 6 bases sitting between them. The CDR3 extends over 12 amino acids. The CDR3 loop is CASSLTVYGYTF. The DNA of the CDR3 is TGTGCCAGCAGTTTGACAGTCTATGGCTACACCTTC.

V gene TRBV19 combines with J gene TRBJ2-6, with 8 bases that match TRBD1. The CDR3 is made up of 19 amino acids. Trimming cost V 4 bases and J 1 base; bases outside gene matches: 12. Germline V gene sequence: CDR1 LNHDA, CDR2 SQIVND (reference sequence). For the CDR3, the DNA is TGTGCCAGTAGTAGGGTCTGGTGGCAGGGGGCTTCTGGGGCCAACGTCCTGACTTTC. It yields the protein CASSRVWWQGASGANVLTF.

This sequence joins TRBV30 and TRBJ1-1; 10 nucleotides agree with TRBD1. Unmatched junction bases numbered 10, after V lost 4 bases and J lost 5 bases. The CDR3 is 15 residues long. In germline, CDR1 is GTSNPN, CDR2 SVGIG (reference sequence). The chain's CDR3 is CAWMTGGATRTEAFF. The CDR3 bases are TGTGCCTGGATGACAGGGGGCGCTACAAGGACTGAAGCTTTCTTT.

The J gene is TRBJ2-7, the V gene TRBV10-1, with TRBD2 identical over 8 bases. V shed 5 bases, J shed 3 bases, and the junction held 6 bases outside the gene matches. The CDR3 is made up of 14 amino acids. Germline loops: CDR1 WNHNN, CDR2 SYGVQD (reference sequence). CDR3 nucleotide sequence: TGCGCCAGCAGTCCGGGAGGGTTGGGCTACGAGCAGTACTTC. It specifies CASSPGGLGYEQYF.

The rearrangement links TRBV2 to TRBJ1-2; 8 bases map to TRBD1. V lost 1 base, J lost 8 bases, and 6 bases stayed unmatched. The CDR3 extends over 14 amino acids. Germline CDR1 reads SNHLY; CDR2 reads FYNNEI. The DNA of the CDR3 is TGTGCCAGCAGTGAAGACAGGGGGTTGTACGGCTACACCTTC. The encoded protein is CASSEDRGLYGYTF.

The chain combines TRBV7-2 with TRBJ1-2; D is ambiguous. The CDR3 has 14 residues. Per the germline V gene, CDR1 is SGHTA and CDR2 is FQGNSA. The V and J ends lost 1 base and 8 bases respectively, with 14 bases between them. In nucleotides, the CDR3 is TGTGCCAGCAGCTTAGTTGGAGGCGTTTACGGCTACACCTTC. Translated: CASSLVGGVYGYTF.

The chain uses TRBV11-3 and TRBJ2-7; the match to TRBD2 covers 9 bases. CDR1 is SGHNT and CDR2 is YENEEA in the germline V gene. CDR3 size: 18 residues. Losses at the gene ends were 4 bases for V and 2 bases for J; bases not matched to a gene: 15. The CDR3 DNA is TGTGCCAGCAGCTCCCCAGGGACTAGCAGGATCCCCCCCTACGAGCAGTACTTC. As protein: CASSSPGTSRIPPYEQYF.

The chain couples TRBV11-2 to TRBJ1-1; maybe TRBD1 (6 bases). Trimming stripped 6 bases from V and 5 bases from J, with 16 bases between. The CDR3 sequence is 14 residues long. In germline, CDR1 is SGHAT, CDR2 FQNNGV. The CDR3 region has the DNA TGTGCCAGCAGTTCAGGGGCCTCAAGAACTGAAGCTTTCTTT. It codes for CASSSGASRTEAFF. The full variable domain, its missing parts supplied by reference TRBV11-2 and TRBJ1-1, is EAGVAQSPRYKIIEKRQSVAFWCNPISGHATLYWYQQILGQGPKLLIQFQNNGVVDDSQLPKDRFSAERLKGVDSTLKIQPAKLEDSAVYLCASSSGASRTEAFFGQGTRLTVV.

J is TRBJ2-1 and V is TRBV7-2; the match to TRBD2 covers 7 bases. The CDR3 is 15 residues long. CDR1 and CDR2 (germline): SGHTA, FQGNSA. The V gene end was trimmed by 1 base and the J gene end by 10 bases; junction bases not matched to a gene: 10. The CDR3 DNA follows: TGTGCCAGCAGCTTAGGAACCGGACTAGTGGTAGAGCAGTTCTTC. Amino acids: CASSLGTGLVVEQFF.

CDR3 nucleotide sequence: TGTGCCAGCACCCCAGGAAACACCATATATTTT. Protein product: CASTPGNTIYF. The chain carries TRBV6-5 and TRBJ1-3; the D is unclear. This CDR3 is 11 amino acids long. V was pared by 7 bases and J by 4 bases, with 5 bases between. Germline loops: CDR1 MNHEY, CDR2 SVGAGI.

The chain joins TRBV30 to TRBJ1-5, with D perhaps matching TRBD1 (5 bases). Trimming removed 2 bases from V and 5 bases from J, with 10 bases in between. Germline CDR1 reads GTSNPN; CDR2 reads SVGIG (reference sequence). The CDR3 loop spans 13 amino acids. CDR3 protein: CAWSWGVDQPQHF. The DNA for the CDR3 is TGTGCCTGGAGTTGGGGGGTGGATCAGCCCCAGCATTTT.

This chain connects TRBV2 to TRBJ2-5, with TRBD2 matching 8 bases. The junction had 4 bases not matched to a gene; V was cut back by 8 bases and J by 5 bases. CDR1 and CDR2 from the germline V gene are SNHLY and FYNNEI. The CDR3 contains 12 residues. CDR3 region: CASSAGAETQYF. The CDR3 nucleotides read TGTGCCAGCTCAGCGGGGGCTGAGACCCAGTACTTC.

CDR3 residues: CASSPRTGDTDTQYF. The CDR3 nucleotides are TGTGCCAGCTCGCCAAGAACAGGGGATACAGATACGCAGTATTTT. The V and J genes are TRBV18 and TRBJ2-3, with 7 bases matching TRBD1. Germline V gives CDR1 KGHSH, CDR2 LQKENI. V trimming: 6 bases; J trimming: 3 bases; junction bases outside the gene matches: 9. The CDR3 length is 15 residues.

The rearrangement links TRBV3-1 (or the pseudogene TRBV3-2) to TRBJ2-3, with 8 bases lining up with TRBD2. Germline V gene lookup returns CDR1 LGHDT and CDR2 YNNKEL (reference sequence). The CDR3 covers 16 residues. Trimming removed 4 bases from V and 2 bases from J; junction bases left unmatched: 8. The chain's CDR3 is CASSLNSGTFTDTQYF. The CDR3 DNA follows: TGTGCCAGCAGCCTTAATAGCGGGACTTTCACAGATACGCAGTATTTT.

CDR3: CASSPGTSGKYNEQFF. DNA for the CDR3: TGCGCCAGCAGCCCTGGGACTAGCGGGAAGTACAATGAGCAGTTCTTC. The chain joins TRBV5-1 to TRBJ2-1; 13 bases fit TRBD2. With V trimmed by 4 bases and J by 4 bases, 5 bases remained unmatched. The CDR3 is 16 residues long. CDR1 and CDR2 from the germline V gene are SGHRS and YFSETQ.

This clone was observed a handful of times. The V call is TRBV5-4, the J call TRBJ2-1, with D unclear. V lost 2 bases and J 0 bases, leaving 12 bases between the germline ends. The length of the CDR3 is 16 residues. Per germline, CDR1 SGHNT and CDR2 YYREEE (reference sequence). The chain's CDR3 is CASSFGGLSSYNEQFF. The CDR3 nucleotides read TGTGCCAGCAGCTTTGGCGGATTAAGCTCCTACAATGAGCAGTTCTTC.

The rearrangement links TRBV15 to TRBJ1-5; 7 nucleotides match TRBD1. Germline CDR1 LNHNV, CDR2 YYDKDF (reference sequence). This CDR3 has 15 amino acids. The V gene end was trimmed by 5 bases and the J gene end by 4 bases; junction bases not matched to a gene: 8. As DNA, the CDR3 is TGTGCCACCAGCGGATCCCGGGACAGAAATCAGCCCCAGCATTTT. It translates to CATSGSRDRNQPQHF. Full variable domain (missing parts from reference TRBV15 and TRBJ1-5): DAMVIQNPRYQVTQFGKPVTLSCSQTLNHNVMYWYQQKSSQAPKLLFHYYDKDFNNEADTPDNFQSRRPNTSFCFLDIRSPGLGDTAMYLCATSGSRDRNQPQHFGDGTRLSIL.

In its sample, this clone was seen a few times. The same CDR3 can be traced to other DNA sequences in this sample. The chain is built from TRBV2 and TRBJ2-5, with D maybe TRBD2 (5 bases). This CDR3 region has 15 residues. Deletions cut 0 bases from V and 1 base from J, with 9 bases between. The germline gives CDR1 SNHLY, CDR2 FYNNEI. The CDR3 sequence is CASSEARGFQETQYF. The CDR3 DNA reads TGTGCCAGCAGTGAAGCTCGGGGATTCCAAGAGACCCAGTACTTC.

This chain joins TRBV5-1 and TRBJ2-5; unclear D gene. Germline CDR1 SGHRS, CDR2 YFSETQ. The V gene lost 0 bases and the J gene lost 3 bases, with 15 bases spanning the gap. CDR3 size: 16 residues. The CDR3 here is CASSLGPARSEETQYF. In DNA form, the CDR3 reads TGCGCCAGCAGCTTGGGGCCTGCCCGTTCCGAAGAGACCCAGTACTTC.

The rearrangement joins TRBV5-1 to TRBJ2-3, with 11 nucleotides matching TRBD2. This CDR3 contains 16 residues. With 3 bases clipped from V and 2 bases from J, the junction kept 5 bases outside the gene matches. Germline CDR1 SGHRS, CDR2 YFSETQ. CDR3 loop: CASSSGLAEFTDTQYF. DNA for the CDR3: TGCGCCAGCAGCTCGGGACTAGCGGAGTTCACAGATACGCAGTATTTT. The whole variable domain, filled in from reference TRBV5-1 and TRBJ2-3, reads KAGVTQTPRYLIKTRGQQVTLSCSPISGHRSVSWYQQTPGQGLQFLFEYFSETQRNKGNFPGRFSGRQFSNSRSEMNVSTLELGDSALYLCASSSGLAEFTDTQYFGPGTRLTVL.